These 32 T cell receptor beta chains came from one sample sequenced in a study of shared clonotypes between healthy human individuals. CD45RO negativity and positive selection for CCR7 defined naive CD8 cells, a population that excluded terminally differentiated effector memory CD45RA+ cells. Here immunoSEQ multiplex PCR was the method, and the copy in TCRdb shows in-frame clones only, minus some. The table lists about 2.1 million clones, around 93% of them singletons, with over 1.5% in the top ten. Sequencing used naive CD8+ T cells from PBMCs. All receptors derive from a man aged 18 to 29 in good health. Some clones in this sample may be carry-over from other donors' samples.

This chain links TRBV28 with TRBJ1-5; perhaps TRBD1 as D (6 bases). CDR1 is MDHEN and CDR2 is SYDVKM in the germline V gene. The CDR3 runs 18 residues. V lost 2 bases, J lost 0 bases, and 17 bases lay in between. CDR3 amino acids: CASSLPRGQTYSNQPQHF. The CDR3 DNA is TGTGCCAGCAGTTTACCGAGAGGACAGACGTATAGCAATCAGCCCCAGCATTTT.

The V call is TRBV4-2, the J call TRBJ2-1; the D gene is possibly TRBD2 (5 bases). There are 17 residues in the CDR3. Trimming cost V 0 bases and J 7 bases, with 19 bases left between them. Germline CDR1 LGHNA, CDR2 YNFKEQ. DNA of the CDR3: TGTGCCAGCAGCCAAGATTCGGGGAGATCCTCGGGAAATGAGCAGTTCTTC. Its protein product is CASSQDSGRSSGNEQFF.

As for this clone: Germline is not matched at one junction end, which may reflect a read error. The chain links TRBV25-1 to TRBJ1-2; D is undetermined. This CDR3 contains 13 residues. The germline CDR1 and CDR2 sequences are MGHDK and SYGVNS. The CDR3 bases are TGTGCCAGCATTGAAGTGGGCGCTCATGAACTCACCTTC. Protein product: CASIEVGAHELTF.

The chain uses TRBV27 and TRBJ2-5; D possibly uses TRBD1 or TRBD2 (5 bases each). V lost 8 bases and J lost 4, with 14 bases in between. The CDR3 has 13 residues. Germline CDR1 reads MNHEY; CDR2 reads SMNVEV (reference sequence). The CDR3 loop reads CASAPEGRETQYF. DNA for the CDR3: TGTGCCAGCGCTCCAGAGGGACGAGAGACCCAGTACTTC.

This chain links TRBV27 with TRBJ2-7, with TRBD1 matching 7 bases. In germline, CDR1 is MNHEY, CDR2 SMNVEV (reference sequence). The CDR3 has 15 residues. V lost 5 bases to trimming and J lost 1 base; unmatched junction nucleotides: 8. The CDR3 DNA sequence: TGTGCCAGCAGTGTCAAAAGGGACAGATCCTACGAGCAGTACTTC. Encoded protein: CASSVKRDRSYEQYF.

Only one count was recorded for this clone. The gene calls are TRBV9 and TRBJ2-3; D uncertain. The CDR3 consists of 16 residues. Trimming left V 0 bases short and J 0 bases short, with 11 bases between. From germline, CDR1 is SGDLS and CDR2 YYNGEE. This CDR3 reads CASSVVGRLSTDTQYF. The CDR3 coding sequence is TGTGCCAGCAGCGTAGTGGGCAGGCTAAGCACAGATACGCAGTATTTT.

Comment on this clone: The sample contains more than one DNA sequence encoding this CDR3. J is TRBJ2-7 and V is TRBV4-1; no clear D gene. Trimming left V 6 bases short and J 3 bases short, with 6 bases between. The CDR3 has 11 residues. Per germline, CDR1 MGHRA and CDR2 YSYEKL. The CDR3 DNA is TGCGCCAGCAGGGGCAGCTACGAGCAGTACTTC. Translation gives CASRGSYEQYF.

V gene TRBV27 combines with J gene TRBJ2-5; possibly TRBD1 for D (7 bases). Germline V gives CDR1 MNHEY, CDR2 SMNVEV (reference sequence). With 2 bases removed from V and 7 bases from J, the gap between germline ends came to 8 bases. The CDR3 totals 12 residues. Written as DNA, the CDR3 is TGTGCCAGCAGTTTACAGGGGGGGACCCAGTACTTC. Residues: CASSLQGGTQYF.

The chain has TRBV28 and TRBJ2-5; TRBD2 is a possible D gene (6 bases). The CDR3 spans 14 residues. Germline-derived CDR1 and CDR2 are MDHEN and SYDVKM. V dropped 3 bases and J dropped 3 bases, with 11 bases sitting between them. CDR3 DNA sequence: TGTGCCAGCAGTTTCACCCAGCGGGAAGAGACCCAGTACTTC. As protein: CASSFTQREETQYF. Based on the CDR3 plus reference TRBV28 and TRBJ2-5, the full variable domain is DVKVTQSSRYLVKRTGEKVFLECVQDMDHENMFWYRQDPGLGLRLIYFSYDVKMKEKGDIPEGYSVSREKKERFSLILESASTNQTSMYLCASSFTQREETQYFGPGTRLLVL.

The chain couples TRBV7-6 to TRBJ2-5, with TRBD1 identical over 12 bases. The DNA end lines up better with TRBJ2-7; the J call may be wrong. The CDR3 runs to 16 residues. Looked up from germline, CDR1 is SGHVS and CDR2 is FNYEAQ. The CDR3 nucleotides read TGTGCCAGCAGCTTAGATTGGGACAGGGGGCTCGACGAGCAGTACTTC. It yields the protein CASSLDWDRGLDEQYF.

This sequence joins TRBV27 and TRBJ1-3; TRBD1 might be the D (5 bases). Looked up from germline, CDR1 is MNHEY and CDR2 is SMNVEV (reference sequence). The CDR3 has 17 residues. The V and J ends lost 2 bases and 0 bases respectively, with 14 bases between them. CDR3 nucleotide sequence: TGTGCCAGCAGTTTAGAGGTCCCCCAGGGCTCTGGAAACACCATATATTTT. Its protein product is CASSLEVPQGSGNTIYF.

In this sample, this clone turned up once. V and J are TRBV4-3 and TRBJ2-1; a weak D match, TRBD2 (6 bases). Looked up from germline, CDR1 is LGHNA and CDR2 is YSLEER. The ends were cut back, 1 base at V and 7 bases at J, with 17 bases in the middle. The CDR3 runs 16 residues. The CDR3 DNA is TGCGCCAGCAGCCAAGGTATCGGGGAGGATAGGAATGAGCAGTTCTTC. Translated: CASSQGIGEDRNEQFF.

The chain has TRBV27 and TRBJ1-5; maybe TRBD1 (6 bases). The V gene lost 5 bases and the J gene lost 3 bases, with 11 bases spanning the gap. This CDR3 region has 14 residues. Germline V gives CDR1 MNHEY, CDR2 SMNVEV (reference sequence). The CDR3: CASSPGQNNQPQHF. The CDR3 DNA reads TGTGCCAGCAGTCCCGGACAGAACAATCAGCCCCAGCATTTT.

This CDR3 is CASRSQQETQYF. The DNA for the CDR3 is TGTGCCAGCAGATCACAGCAAGAGACCCAGTACTTC. This chain links TRBV6-1 with TRBJ2-5; D unclear. The CDR3 covers 12 residues. Germline V CDR1 and CDR2: MNHNS, SASEGT. V dropped 6 bases and J dropped 2 bases, with 7 bases sitting between them.

The V gene is TRBV7-9, the J gene TRBJ1-2, with D possibly being TRBD1 (6 bases). V dropped 5 bases and J dropped 3 bases, with 13 bases sitting between them. The germline V gene has CDR1 SEHNR and CDR2 FQNEAQ (reference sequence). The CDR3 is 14 amino acids. CDR3 sequence: CASSQPGGYYGYTF. The CDR3 DNA reads TGTGCCAGCAGCCAACCCGGGGGCTACTATGGCTACACCTTC.

The chain combines TRBV29-1 with TRBJ2-3, with TRBD2 matching over 7 bases. The V gene end was trimmed by 5 bases and the J gene end by 4 bases; junction bases not matched to a gene: 6. The germline V gene encodes CDR1 SQVTM and CDR2 ANQGSEA. This CDR3 comprises 13 residues. The DNA for the CDR3 is TGCAGCGTTAGCCTAGCGGCGGCAGATACGCAGTATTTT. Translating gives CSVSLAAADTQYF.

The gene calls are TRBV7-9 and TRBJ2-1, with TRBD1 matching over 8 bases. The junction had 9 bases not matched to a gene; V was cut back by 8 bases and J by 3 bases. Germline V CDR1 and CDR2: SEHNR, FQNEAQ (reference sequence). The CDR3 has 15 residues. The chain's CDR3 is CASAPQGALYNEQFF. The CDR3, as DNA: TGTGCCAGCGCGCCTCAGGGGGCTCTCTACAATGAGCAGTTCTTC.

The chain has TRBV27 and TRBJ1-2; 9 bases are a match to TRBD1. V was clipped by 5 bases and J by 4 bases; unmatched bases: 14. The CDR3 sequence is 17 residues long. Germline CDR1 reads MNHEY; CDR2 reads SMNVEV (reference sequence). The CDR3 loop reads CASSPAFHRGLSYGYTF. In nucleotides, the CDR3 is TGTGCCAGCAGTCCGGCCTTTCACAGGGGGCTAAGCTATGGCTACACCTTC.

The V gene is TRBV15, the J gene TRBJ2-3, with D tentatively TRBD2 (5 bases). The CDR3 is made up of 15 amino acids. With 0 bases removed from V and 2 bases from J, the gap between germline ends came to 9 bases. Germline loops: CDR1 LNHNV, CDR2 YYDKDF (reference sequence). The CDR3 sequence is CATSRDETNTDTQYF. The DNA of the CDR3 is TGTGCCACCAGCAGAGATGAGACTAACACAGATACGCAGTATTTT.

This rearrangement joins TRBV10-1 to TRBJ2-2; D is unresolved. The ends were cut back, 3 bases at V and 5 bases at J, with 7 bases in the middle. Looked up from germline, CDR1 is WNHNN and CDR2 is SYGVQD (reference sequence). The CDR3 consists of 13 residues. CDR3 amino acids: CASSDYPTGELFF. CDR3 nucleotides: TGCGCCAGCAGTGATTACCCGACCGGGGAGCTGTTTTTT.

About this clone: Within the sample, other DNA sequences also encode this same CDR3. This rearrangement joins TRBV19 to TRBJ2-1, with 8 bases matching TRBD2. Germline CDR1 reads LNHDA; CDR2 reads SQIVND (reference sequence). CDR3 length equals 15 residues. Trimming at V came to 0 bases and at J to 6 bases, leaving 4 bases not matched to a gene. Here the CDR3 DNA reads TGTGCCAGTAGTATAGATCGGGAGGGCCGCAATGAGCAGTTCTTC. Amino acids: CASSIDREGRNEQFF. The full variable domain, with the rest looked up from reference TRBV19 and TRBJ2-1, is DGGITQSPKYLFRKEGQNVTLSCEQNLNHDAMYWYRQDPGQGLRLIYYSQIVNDFQKGDIAEGYSVSREKKESFPLTVTSAQKNPTAFYLCASSIDREGRNEQFFGPGTRLTVL.

This clone came up once. This rearrangement joins TRBV7-9 to TRBJ1-3, with D hard to call. CDR1 and CDR2 (germline): SEHNR, FQNEAQ (reference sequence). The CDR3 runs to 15 residues. Trimming pared 7 bases from V and 0 bases from J, leaving 13 bases between. The CDR3 loop reads CASKADGSSGNTIYF. For the CDR3, the DNA is TGTGCCAGCAAAGCGGACGGTAGCTCTGGAAACACCATATATTTT. Full variable domain (outside the CDR3, taken from reference TRBV7-9 and TRBJ1-3): DTGVSQNPRHKITKRGQNVTFRCDPISEHNRLYWYRQTLGQGPEFLTYFQNEAQLEKSRLLSDRFSAERPKGSFSTLEIQRTEQGDSAMYLCASKADGSSGNTIYFGEGSWLTVV.

The table lists this clone with a count of one. The CDR3 protein is CASSFSDRGSSYEQYF. In DNA, the CDR3 is TGTGCCAGCAGTTTCTCCGACAGGGGATCCTCCTACGAGCAGTACTTC. V and J are TRBV27 and TRBJ2-7; 8 bases agree with TRBD1. CDR1 is MNHEY, CDR2 SMNVEV, per germline (reference sequence). Unmatched junction bases numbered 7, after V lost 3 bases and J lost 0 bases. The CDR3 sequence is 16 residues long.

This chain links TRBV10-2 with TRBJ2-7; possibly TRBD2 for D (6 bases). The germline V gene encodes CDR1 WSHSY and CDR2 SAAADI. V shed 2 bases and J shed 6 bases, with 11 bases lying between them. The CDR3 covers 13 residues. DNA for the CDR3: TGCGCCAGCAGTGAGGGGCAGGGAGGCGAGCAGTACTTC. Its translation is CASSEGQGGEQYF.

The rearrangement joins TRBV7-8 to TRBJ2-5; 9 bases agree with TRBD2. V trimming: 2 bases; J trimming: 4 bases; junction bases outside the gene matches: 5. This CDR3 contains 15 residues. Germline CDR1 is SGHVS and CDR2 is FQNEAQ. CDR3 protein: CASSLRAGGGETQYF. The CDR3 DNA is TGTGCCAGCAGCTTAAGGGCGGGAGGGGGAGAGACCCAGTACTTC.

This clone was found once. V is TRBV14 and J is TRBJ1-2, with TRBD1 as a possible D gene (5 bases). The CDR3 has 13 residues. V shed 1 base and J shed 8 bases, with 11 bases lying between them. CDR1 SGHDN and CDR2 FVKESK come from the germline V gene. CDR3 protein: CASSQGGGHGYTF. CDR3 sequence (DNA): TGTGCCAGCAGCCAAGGGGGCGGACACGGCTACACCTTC.

The chain couples TRBV29-1 to TRBJ1-2; 8 bases agree with TRBD1. The trim removed 1 base at V and 5 bases at J, leaving 9 bases unmatched. From germline, CDR1 is SQVTM and CDR2 ANQGSEA. This CDR3 has 15 residues. The CDR3 sequence is CSVEVAGQVTYGYTF. CDR3 nucleotide sequence: TGCAGCGTTGAAGTTGCGGGACAGGTTACATATGGCTACACCTTC.

Comments on this clone: Other nucleotide sequences from this sample produce the same CDR3. This chain uses TRBV27 with TRBJ2-7; the D gene is possibly TRBD1 (6 bases). The CDR3 totals 13 residues. V was shortened by 6 bases and J by 3 bases, with 12 bases between the two germline ends. Germline V gene lookup returns CDR1 MNHEY and CDR2 SMNVEV (reference sequence). CDR3 sequence: CASSQGGIYEQYF. CDR3 nucleotides: TGTGCCAGCAGCCAAGGGGGTATCTACGAGCAGTACTTC.

The chain recombines TRBV9 with TRBJ1-1; tentatively, D is TRBD1 (5 bases). Trimming took 3 bases from V and 5 from J, leaving 14 bases between them. The CDR3 totals 14 residues. Looked up from germline, CDR1 is SGDLS and CDR2 is YYNGEE. DNA for the CDR3: TGTGCCAGCAGCGAGGGAGCAGAGGGGACTGAAGCTTTCTTT. It encodes CASSEGAEGTEAFF.

DNA of the CDR3: TGTGCCAGCAGCCCCAGGGGGACAGGGCCTTACGAGCAGTACTTC. Translated, it gives CASSPRGTGPYEQYF. This chain links TRBV6-1 with TRBJ2-7, with 9 bases that match TRBD1. V was clipped by 6 bases and J by 4 bases; unmatched bases: 10. Looked up from germline, CDR1 is MNHNS and CDR2 is SASEGT. The CDR3 length is 15 residues.

The chain employs TRBV5-6 and TRBJ2-1; the match to TRBD2 covers 12 bases. Trimming removed 4 bases from V and 6 bases from J; junction bases left unmatched: 5. The CDR3 is 15 residues long. Germline lookup yields CDR1 SGHDT and CDR2 YYEEEE. CDR3 DNA: TGTGCCAGCAGCCCCGGGACTAGCGGGCGCAATGAGCAGTTCTTC. Protein sequence: CASSPGTSGRNEQFF.

In its sample, this clone was seen a few times. The CDR3 coding sequence is TGTGCCACCACCGTGGACAGCATGAACACTGAAGCTTTCTTT. It codes for CATTVDSMNTEAFF. The chain combines TRBV15 with TRBJ1-1, with D perhaps TRBD1 (6 bases). CDR1 and CDR2 (germline): LNHNV, YYDKDF (reference sequence). The V and J ends lost 7 bases and 0 bases respectively, with 12 bases between them. The CDR3 consists of 14 residues.